This T cell receptor (beta chain) was obtained from a study of shared clonotypes between healthy human individuals. The CDR3 is made up of 12 amino acids. Trimming took off 5 bases at V and 0 bases at J, with 5 bases between the two ends. Germline assignment: CDR1 MDHEN and CDR2 SYDVKM. Repertoires were generated with immunoSEQ multiplex PCR, while TCRdb's copy carries only in-frame clones and drops some. Of about 460,000 clones in the sample, roughly four fifths were seen once. Whole-study findings and limits: In having few donors, the study represented limited genetic and exposure-history diversity.

About this clone: No antigen is known for it.

Adults of Caucasian background living in Nashville, Tennessee made up all donors. Sequences were obtained from PBMCs. The chain combines TRBV28 with TRBJ2-7; D possibly corresponds to TRBD2 (5 bases). The sequence came from a woman in her thirties or forties in good health. Some clones in this sample may be carry-over from other donors' samples. CDR3 sequence reads: CASSRGSYEQYF. The CDR3 DNA is TGTGCCAGCAGTCGGGGCTCCTACGAGCAGTACTTC.